These 28 T cell receptor beta chains were sequenced from one sample in a study of cytomegalovirus exposure and HLA in healthy donors. The study ran its PCR with 60 Vbeta and 13 Jbeta primers. Assay used: immunoSEQ multiplex PCR; TCRdb lists only in-frame clones, some missing. Of about 150,000 clones in the sample, about 81% were seen once. Sequences were obtained from PBMCs. Source of these receptors: a man younger than 45 in good health and CMV-seronegative.

The chain couples TRBV29-1 to TRBJ1-2; D possibly corresponds to TRBD1 (5 bases). The CDR3 runs to 14 residues. Germline V gives CDR1 SQVTM, CDR2 ANQGSEA. Trimming pared 6 bases from V and 0 bases from J, leaving 14 bases between. CDR3 loop: CSVQTGGSNYGYTF. The CDR3 bases are TGCAGCGTCCAGACGGGGGGATCTAACTATGGCTACACCTTC.

The V gene is TRBV4-1, the J gene TRBJ2-7; D possibly corresponds to TRBD1 (6 bases). V was pared by 2 bases and J by 6 bases, with 11 bases between. CDR3 length: 13 amino acids. The germline V gene has CDR1 MGHRA and CDR2 YSYEKL. The CDR3 spells CASSQLTGREQYF. CDR3 sequence (DNA): TGCGCCAGCAGCCAACTTACAGGGCGCGAGCAGTACTTC.

The chain couples TRBV18 to TRBJ2-5; TRBD2 matches 13 bases. The V segment lost 0 bases and the J segment 4 bases; nucleotides outside the gene matches: 2. CDR3 length: 16 residues. In germline, CDR1 is KGHSH, CDR2 LQKENI. The DNA of the CDR3 is TGTGCCAGCTCACCACCGGGACTAGCGGGGCCAGAGACCCAGTACTTC. This sequence encodes CASSPPGLAGPETQYF.

The chain has TRBV2 and TRBJ2-3; 9 positions match TRBD1. The CDR3 runs 15 residues. CDR1 is SNHLY, CDR2 FYNNEI, per germline. Losses at the gene ends were 9 bases for V and 4 bases for J; bases not matched to a gene: 11. The CDR3 coding sequence is TGTGCCAGATATACCGGGACAGGGATCGCAGATACGCAGTATTTT. Protein product: CARYTGTGIADTQYF. The full variable domain, its missing parts supplied by reference TRBV2 and TRBJ2-3, is EPEVTQTPSHQVTQMGQEVILRCVPISNHLYFYWYRQILGQKVEFLVSFYNNEISEKSEIFDDQFSVERPDGSNFTLKIRSTKLEDSAMYFCARYTGTGIADTQYFGPGTRLTVL.

V usage is TRBV28 and J usage is TRBJ2-5; the D gene is possibly TRBD1 (6 bases). Per germline, CDR1 MDHEN and CDR2 SYDVKM. Trimming took 6 bases from V and 7 from J, leaving 21 bases between them. This CDR3 has 15 residues. CDR3 amino acids: CASRQGSGMGGTQYF. DNA for the CDR3: TGTGCCAGCAGGCAGGGGTCGGGCATGGGTGGGACCCAGTACTTC. The full variable domain, in which reference TRBV28 and TRBJ2-5 provide the parts outside the CDR3, is DVKVTQSSRYLVKRTGEKVFLECVQDMDHENMFWYRQDPGLGLRLIYFSYDVKMKEKGDIPEGYSVSREKKERFSLILESASTNQTSMYLCASRQGSGMGGTQYFGPGTRLLVL.

The chain links TRBV5-1 to TRBJ2-5; TRBD2 might be the D (6 bases). The J call is in doubt because the DNA end fits TRBJ2-7 better. The germline CDR1 and CDR2 sequences are SGHRS and YFSETQ. CDR3 size: 14 residues. CDR3 loop: CASSPTGSSYEQYF. The CDR3 DNA reads as TGCGCCAGCAGCCCTACCGGGAGCTCCTACGAGCAGTACTTC.

The chain is built from TRBV11-2 and TRBJ2-6; a weak D match, TRBD2 (5 bases). V was trimmed by 1 base and J by 0 bases, leaving 13 bases between them. CDR3 length: 18 amino acids. CDR1 and CDR2 (germline): SGHAT, FQNNGV. The CDR3 nucleotides read TGTGCCAGCAGCTTAGTAGTTCGGGGAACCTCTGGGGCCAACGTCCTGACTTTC. As protein: CASSLVVRGTSGANVLTF.

The chain uses TRBV10-2 and TRBJ2-5; 7 nucleotides line up with TRBD2. Germline-derived CDR1 and CDR2 are WSHSY and SAAADI. V lost 2 bases to trimming and J lost 5 bases; unmatched junction nucleotides: 8. CDR3 size: 15 residues. The CDR3 sequence is CASSEGREGRETQYF. Here the CDR3 DNA reads TGCGCCAGCAGTGAGGGCAGGGAGGGTCGGGAGACCCAGTACTTC.

Remarks on this clone: At one end the junction does not follow the germline gene, possibly because of a read error. The V and J genes are TRBV29-1 and TRBJ2-4; 9 bases agree with TRBD2. The germline gives CDR1 SQVTM, CDR2 ANQGSEA. This CDR3 contains 16 residues. This chain's CDR3 is CSVDTPGGGRDNSQYF. In DNA form, the CDR3 reads TGCAGCGTTGACACGCCTGGTGGCGGGAGGGATAACAGTCAGTACTTC.

The chain couples TRBV5-1 to TRBJ1-4; 8 bases align to TRBD1. V trimming: 4 bases; J trimming: 6 bases; junction bases outside the gene matches: 5. The germline V gene encodes CDR1 SGHRS and CDR2 YFSETQ. CDR3 length: 14 residues. CDR3: CASSVGTGYEKLFF. The CDR3 DNA sequence: TGCGCCAGCAGCGTCGGGACAGGCTATGAAAAACTGTTTTTT.

The chain links TRBV7-8 to TRBJ2-1; D ambiguous. There are 13 residues in the CDR3. The V and J ends lost 5 bases and 0 bases respectively, with 5 bases between them. CDR1 and CDR2 (germline): SGHVS, FQNEAQ. The CDR3: CASSPGSYNEQFF. The CDR3 region has the DNA TGTGCCAGCAGCCCAGGCTCCTACAATGAGCAGTTCTTC.

This rearrangement joins TRBV7-9 to TRBJ1-6; unclear D gene. V lost 1 base to trimming and J lost 0 bases, with 13 bases between them. This CDR3 is built from 18 residues. Germline assignment: CDR1 SEHNR and CDR2 FQNEAQ (reference sequence). CDR3: CASSLEAPGSSYNSPLHF. CDR3 sequence (DNA): TGTGCCAGCAGCTTAGAGGCGCCCGGGAGCTCCTATAATTCACCCCTCCACTTT.

The chain is built from TRBV30 and TRBJ2-5, with a tentative D call TRBD1 (6 bases). Deletions cut 0 bases from V and 3 bases from J, with 11 bases between. The CDR3 has 14 residues. CDR1 and CDR2 from the germline V gene are GTSNPN and SVGIG (reference sequence). This CDR3 is CAWSVLGQKETQYF. DNA of the CDR3: TGTGCCTGGAGTGTACTAGGACAGAAAGAGACCCAGTACTTC. Together with reference TRBV30 and TRBJ2-5, the CDR3 gives the full variable domain: SQTIHQWPATLVQPVGSPLSLECTVEGTSNPNLYWYRQAAGRGLQLLFYSVGIGQISSEVPQNLSASRPQDRQFILSSKKLLLSDSGFYLCAWSVLGQKETQYFGPGTRLLVL.

CDR3 bases: TGTGCCAGCAGCCAAGCGACTAGCGGGGGATTCACAGATACGCAGTATTTT. It is translated as CASSQATSGGFTDTQYF. This chain joins TRBV4-2 and TRBJ2-3; 12 positions agree with TRBD2. Per germline, CDR1 LGHNA and CDR2 YNFKEQ. The J segment lost 2 bases and the V segment lost 1 base, leaving 4 bases of the junction unmatched. The CDR3 is 17 residues long.

In regard to this clone: Mismatch with germline at one junction end may stem from a read error. This sequence joins TRBV5-1 and TRBJ2-6, with TRBD2 matching over 8 bases. CDR3 length: 13 amino acids. In germline, CDR1 is SGHRS, CDR2 YFSETQ. Here the CDR3 DNA reads TGCGCCAGCACACCCGGGGGGGCCAACGGCCTGACTTTC. It specifies CASTPGGANGLTF.

This rearrangement joins TRBV6-1 to TRBJ1-2; D might be TRBD1 (5 bases). Germline V gene data show CDR1 as MNHNS and CDR2 as SASEGT. This CDR3 region has 12 residues. V lost 4 bases and J 8 bases, leaving 11 bases between the germline ends. CDR3 protein: CASSGQFFGYTF. The CDR3 DNA is TGTGCCAGCAGTGGACAGTTTTTCGGCTACACCTTC.

The chain carries TRBV30 and TRBJ1-5; 10 bases are shared with TRBD1. Losses at the gene ends were 3 bases for V and 3 bases for J; bases not matched to a gene: 8. The CDR3 loop spans 16 amino acids. CDR1 and CDR2 (germline): GTSNPN, SVGIG (reference sequence). CDR3 amino acids: CAWSPGQGFDNQPQHF. DNA of the CDR3: TGTGCCTGGAGCCCGGGACAGGGGTTTGACAATCAGCCCCAGCATTTT.

The V and J genes are TRBV6-1 and TRBJ2-4, with D perhaps matching TRBD1 (6 bases). V was clipped by 4 bases and J by 12 bases, with 10 bases between them. CDR3 length equals 11 residues. CDR1 and CDR2 (germline): MNHNS, SASEGT. The CDR3 DNA reads as TGTGCCAGCAGTGCGGAGGACAGTCAGTACTTC. Translation gives CASSAEDSQYF.

This sequence joins TRBV18 and TRBJ2-5; D ambiguous. Germline CDR1 is KGHSH and CDR2 is LQKENI. The CDR3 is 15 amino acids. V gave up 0 bases and J gave up 5 bases, with 13 bases separating them. The CDR3, as DNA: TGTGCCAGCTCACCACCGGCCAGGCTAACGGAGACCCAGTACTTC. Its protein product is CASSPPARLTETQYF.

The chain has TRBV30 and TRBJ1-2; D perhaps matches TRBD1 (6 bases). Trimming took off 3 bases at V and 7 bases at J, with 12 bases between the two ends. The CDR3 totals 12 residues. Germline CDR1 is GTSNPN and CDR2 is SVGIG (reference sequence). The CDR3 protein is CAWSSGVGGYTF. CDR3 DNA: TGTGCCTGGAGCTCAGGGGTAGGTGGCTACACCTTC.

The chain links TRBV5-1 to TRBJ1-3; possible D gene TRBD1, 5 bases. With 0 bases removed from V and 1 base from J, the gap between germline ends came to 8 bases. CDR3 length: 15 residues. Germline V gene lookup returns CDR1 SGHRS and CDR2 YFSETQ. CDR3 bases: TGCGCCAGCAGCTTGGCGACAGCTTCTGGAAACACCATATATTTT. As protein: CASSLATASGNTIYF.

This sequence joins TRBV5-1 and TRBJ1-4; TRBD1 aligns across 8 bases. Germline CDR1 reads SGHRS; CDR2 reads YFSETQ. This CDR3 has 14 amino acids. The V gene end was trimmed by 1 base and the J gene end by 8 bases; junction bases not matched to a gene: 4. In nucleotides, the CDR3 is TGCGCCAGCAGCTTGAGTACAGGGGGGGAAAAACTGTTTTTT. Translation gives CASSLSTGGEKLFF.

This chain links TRBV19 with TRBJ1-5; D ambiguous. Germline assignment: CDR1 LNHDA and CDR2 SQIVND (reference sequence). This CDR3 spans 15 amino acids. The ends were cut back, 5 bases at V and 4 bases at J, with 15 bases in the middle. CDR3 bases: TGTGCCAGTAGTTTCCGGGTCAGAACTAATCAGCCCCAGCATTTT. It yields the protein CASSFRVRTNQPQHF.

This chain links TRBV5-6 with TRBJ1-6; D not certain. There are 12 residues in the CDR3. Trimming shortened V by 1 base and J by 8 bases, and 4 bases separated the two germline ends. The V gene's germline CDR1 is SGHDT and CDR2 YYEEEE. CDR3 nucleotides: TGTGCCAGCAGCTTGACACATTCACCCCTCCACTTT. Amino acids: CASSLTHSPLHF.

V is TRBV5-1 and J is TRBJ1-4; D might be TRBD1 (5 bases). The length of the CDR3 is 16 residues. Germline CDR1 is SGHRS and CDR2 is YFSETQ. Trimming took 4 bases from V and 8 from J, leaving 21 bases between them. CDR3 bases: TGCGCCAGCAGCCCAGGAGGAGGGGCCTTTAAAGAAAAACTGTTTTTT. It specifies CASSPGGGAFKEKLFF.

This clone was seen a few times. This chain connects TRBV6-5 to TRBJ1-3; TRBD1 is a possible D gene (6 bases). The CDR3 runs 14 residues. Trimming took off 6 bases at V and 4 bases at J, with 13 bases between the two ends. Germline V gene sequence: CDR1 MNHEY, CDR2 SVGAGI. The CDR3 DNA is TGTGCCAGCAGCGGTACAGGGAGCGGAAACACCATATATTTT. Translating it yields CASSGTGSGNTIYF.

This clone showed up just a few times. The CDR3 reads CAISGRTSGSLRTDTQYF. CDR3 nucleotide sequence: TGTGCCATCAGTGGTAGGACTAGCGGGAGTTTGCGCACAGATACGCAGTATTTT. V and J are TRBV10-3 and TRBJ2-3, with 13 bases fitting TRBD2. The CDR3 is 18 residues long. Germline V gene lookup returns CDR1 ENHRY and CDR2 SYGVKD. The V segment lost 4 bases and the J segment 1 base; nucleotides outside the gene matches: 8.

CDR3 sequence: CASSPNRDSEQYF. CDR3 bases: TGTGCCAGCTCACCCAACAGGGATAGCGAGCAGTACTTC. The V gene is TRBV18, the J gene TRBJ2-7; tentatively, D is TRBD1 (6 bases). CDR1 is KGHSH and CDR2 is LQKENI in the germline V gene. The CDR3 is made up of 13 amino acids. Trimming cost V 3 bases and J 6 bases, with 12 bases left between them.